What follows describes a single TCR beta chain. Its specificity is unknown. Via template switching, UMIs carrying a 6-nucleotide sample barcode were introduced. TCRdb reprocessed the 5' RACE reads and reports one entry per CDR3 protein, with no DNA. This sample's table has some 210,000 distinct CDR3 sequences. These data come from a study of monozygotic twins with inflammatory bowel disease. Broader study findings: By inverse Simpson index, TCRbeta diversity was lower in IBD patients than in healthy co-twins. IBD patients exhibited fewer clonotypes shared with other individuals than healthy twins, particularly with disease activity.

The total RNA came straight from whole blood, and T cells were not sorted beforehand. The source is a human donor with ulcerative colitis or Crohn's disease, or a healthy co-twin of an affected twin (not recorded which). Material for sequencing was blood.

Here the CDR3 reads CSTSGVGDTEAFF. The chain is built from TRBV29-1 and TRBJ1-1; the TCRdb D gene call, TRBD1, has no DNA to confirm it. The CDR3 has 13 residues. Looked up from germline, CDR1 is SQVTM and CDR2 is ANQGSEA.